This TCR beta chain was documented in a study of OX40 agonist ivuxolimab in advanced cancers. Background on the study: It was ivuxolimab, an agonistic anti-OX40 (CD134) antibody, that patients were treated with.

TCRdb's table, derived via immunoSEQ multiplex PCR, lists solely in-frame clones and lacks some. The profile covers approximately 78,000 clones, with 86% appearing a single time and 5.5% to 8% taken by the ten largest. CDR1 and CDR2 (germline): SGHAT, FQNNGV. V was pared by 6 bases and J by 5 bases, with 12 bases of the junction left unmatched. CDR3 size: 17 residues. The V gene is TRBV11-2, the J gene TRBJ2-5; 13 nucleotides align to TRBD2. The receptor comes from an adult with an advanced solid tumor such as melanoma, head and neck, liver or kidney cancer. The material was CD4+ or CD8+ T cells sorted from blood, obtained in a trial of the OX40 agonist ivuxolimab. The CDR3 spells CASRDPSLAGGGETQYF. CDR3 coding DNA: TGTGCCAGCAGGGACCCCTCACTAGCGGGAGGGGGGGAGACCCAGTACTTC.